One T cell receptor (beta chain) is described in this entry. Its antigen is unknown. This specimen belongs to a study of CD8 T cells in ankylosing spondylitis. Notes on the study in general: Apparently characteristic of ankylosing spondylitis blood was a TCR beta motif (eight highly homologous variants). Past studies reported some motif variants in reactive arthritis synovial fluid and blood.

This CDR3 is built from 18 residues. Per germline, CDR1 MGHRA and CDR2 YSYEKL. The trim removed 3 bases at V and 2 bases at J, leaving 14 bases unmatched. TCRdb used MiXCR to reprocess the 5' RACE reads, holding one entry per CDR3 protein. The profile covers approximately 350,000 distinct CDR3 sequences, with about 20% appearing a single time and around 12% taken by the ten largest. The chain combines TRBV4-1 with TRBJ2-7, with 9 bases fitting TRBD1. Sequencing input: blood, either unsorted or a sorted T cell fraction (not recorded which). The clonotype originates from a male donor with ankylosing spondylitis or in good health (not recorded which). The CDR3 spells CASSHPTVGTGKTYEQYF. Here the CDR3 DNA reads TGCGCCAGCAGCCACCCTACCGTCGGGACAGGGAAGACCTACGAGCAGTACTTC.